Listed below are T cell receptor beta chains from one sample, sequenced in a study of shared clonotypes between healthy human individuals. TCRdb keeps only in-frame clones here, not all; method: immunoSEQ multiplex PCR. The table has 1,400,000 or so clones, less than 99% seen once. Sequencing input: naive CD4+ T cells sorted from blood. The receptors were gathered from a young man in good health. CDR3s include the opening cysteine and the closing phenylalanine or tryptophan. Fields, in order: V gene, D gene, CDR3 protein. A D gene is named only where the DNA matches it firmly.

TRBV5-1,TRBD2,CASSKGHPTSGYHYEQYF
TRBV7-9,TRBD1,CASSRVGTGGAYNEQFF
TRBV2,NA,CASSEGGARETQYF
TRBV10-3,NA,CAISVSGFPYEQYF
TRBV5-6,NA,CASSLDRGYSFNTEAFF
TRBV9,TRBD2,CASSVGNSGSGEQFF
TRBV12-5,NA,CASGLEAMSSYNEQFF
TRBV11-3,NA,CASSLGPTSLETQYF
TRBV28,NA,CASSLIDYGYTF
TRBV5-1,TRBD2,CASRGTSGYEQYF